This T cell receptor beta chain was captured by sequencing in a study of T cells in localized non-small cell lung cancer (dated by TCRdb to about 2020). Study-wide context: Comparing tumors with uninvolved tumor-adjacent lungs, the study looked at the T cell repertoires of a few hundred patients with early-stage NSCLC. All 240 or so NSCLC patients in the cohort were treatment-naive and had localized lung tumors that were resected. The mean age of the NSCLC patients was about 64 years, with approximately 130 men and 85 to 110 women.

At diagnosis, tumor, uninvolved tumor-adjacent lung and peripheral blood were collected and then preserved as a mix of FFPE and fresh-frozen material. For TCR repertoire profiling, blood samples were analyzed in the form of peripheral blood mononuclear cells. General findings and caveats noted by the study authors: Because multi-region tumor sequencing was not performed, intratumor heterogeneity could not be ruled out. Uninvolved tumor-adjacent lung showed the highest T cell clonality, higher than tumor, which suggests more focused antigenic responses in the uninvolved tumor-adjacent lung. Because of the exploratory design, TCR variables were selected using unadjusted p-values without false-discovery rate correction. A median of around 50 of the top 100 tumor clones turned up in the paired uninvolved adjacent lung, and roughly 28 of those clones also ranked among the top 100 of that same adjacent lung. Higher T cell density in blood was associated with longer overall survival, whereas higher clonality in adjacent lung was associated with shorter survival.

The immunoSEQ Assay was used to sequence TCR beta CDR3 regions from DNA. The authors' analysis ran thus. T cell density was computed as TCR beta template counts normalized to usable DNA estimated by amplifying housekeeping genes. The preseqR package was used to estimate richness by extrapolating to 400,000 templates for PBMC samples and to 120,000 templates for tissue samples. Clonality was taken to be one minus Pielou's evenness. To identify tissue-enriched TCRs, differential abundance testing was run on productive amino-acid clonotypes with a minimum total count of 5 and an alpha of 0.1. The Jaccard Index and the Morisita Overlap Index were used to quantify repertoire overlap between compartments. GLIPH clustered TCR beta CDR3s with public tetramer-defined viral CDR3s; viral motifs required at least three viral sequences plus V-gene enrichment. In TCRdb, the immuneACCESS table is reduced to in-frame sequences with V and J assigned. These tables do not hold every clone; where another copy was compared, an unresolved V gene accounts for under half, and the others remain unexplained. The V and J calls and clone size are taken from that table; D and trimming were inferred from the DNA. The sample table shows roughly 58,000 clones, and roughly 79% are seen once. Just over 4.5% of the sample is held by the ten biggest clonotypes.

There are 14 amino acids in the CDR3, from cysteine to phenylalanine inclusive. Left in the record is the CDR3 DNA by itself, 42 bases read in frame from the first base. The germline V gene yields MNHEY for CDR1 and SVGAGI for CDR2. V lost 4 bases and J lost 2 bases, and the count of bases not matched to a germline gene is 3. For this clone: Its antigen specificity is not known. Base qualities were left out, and no much larger clone turns up one base away.

The chain is made from TRBV6-5 and TRBJ2-7; TRBD1 aligns with 9 central bases. The clonotype was recovered from a man aged 35 to 70 with stage II lung adenocarcinoma. Here the sequenced sample was PBMCs, taken before any cancer treatment. The DNA is TGTGCCAGCAGTTTGTACAGGGGGCCCTACGAGCAGTACTTC. This is translated as CASSLYRGPYEQYF.